One sample yielded the 13 T cell receptor beta chains listed below, sequenced in a study of cytomegalovirus exposure and HLA in healthy donors. Method: immunoSEQ multiplex PCR; TCRdb's copy keeps in-frame clones and lacks some. Of about 70,000 clones in the sample, around 95% were seen once. Input material: PBMCs. The receptors come from a woman aged 18-35 years in good health and CMV-seropositive.

This sequence joins TRBV6-1 and TRBJ1-5, with D unresolved. Between the trimmed V and J ends, which lost 2 bases and 0 bases, there was a span of 11 bases. Germline-derived CDR1 and CDR2 are MNHNS and SASEGT. CDR3 size: 16 residues. CDR3 loop: CASSEKYFYSNQPQHF. CDR3 nucleotides: TGTGCCAGCAGTGAAAAGTACTTCTATAGCAATCAGCCCCAGCATTTT.

This chain links TRBV10-1 with TRBJ2-7; 9 bases align to TRBD1. CDR1 and CDR2 (germline): WNHNN, SYGVQD (reference sequence). This CDR3 is built from 14 residues. Unmatched junction bases numbered 7, after V lost 5 bases and J lost 5 bases. The CDR3 sequence: CASSRDREVDEQYF. Here the CDR3 DNA reads TGCGCCAGCAGTCGGGACAGGGAGGTGGACGAGCAGTACTTC.

The chain couples TRBV4-1 to TRBJ2-5; D might be TRBD2 (5 bases). CDR1 is MGHRA, CDR2 YSYEKL, per germline. The CDR3 is 16 residues long. V gave up 5 bases and J gave up 1 base, with 17 bases separating them. The CDR3 region is CASSAHFLATQETQYF. DNA for the CDR3: TGCGCCAGCAGCGCCCACTTTTTAGCGACCCAAGAGACCCAGTACTTC.

The chain links TRBV9 to TRBJ2-7; TRBD2 matches 16 bases. The CDR3 has 15 residues. The ends lost 5 bases at V and 5 bases at J; junction bases unmatched: 4. Germline CDR1 is SGDLS and CDR2 is YYNGEE. This CDR3 reads CASSPGLAGGHEQYF. The CDR3 nucleotides are TGTGCCAGCAGTCCGGGACTAGCGGGGGGGCACGAGCAGTACTTC.

CDR3 sequence (DNA): TGTGCCAGCAGCCCAGGGGTTAGAGATACGCAGTATTTT. This encodes CASSPGVRDTQYF. The rearrangement links TRBV7-3 to TRBJ2-3; D possibly corresponds to TRBD1 (6 bases). CDR3 length: 13 residues. Trimming pared 5 bases from V and 5 bases from J, leaving 11 bases between. Germline V gene sequence: CDR1 SGHTA, CDR2 FQGTGA.

The CDR3 nucleotides are TGTGCCAGCAGCAAAGGCCAGGGGACAGGGTACACTGAAGCTTTCTTT. Protein sequence: CASSKGQGTGYTEAFF. The rearrangement links TRBV9 to TRBJ1-1; 9 bases match TRBD1. V lost 4 bases, J lost 3 bases, and 10 bases stayed unmatched. The CDR3 covers 16 residues. In germline, CDR1 is SGDLS, CDR2 YYNGEE.

The V call is TRBV6-1, the J call TRBJ2-7, with D possibly being TRBD1 (7 bases). CDR3 size: 13 residues. The germline V gene encodes CDR1 MNHNS and CDR2 SASEGT. Trimming stripped 9 bases from V and 3 bases from J, with 15 bases between. In DNA form, the CDR3 reads TGTGCCAGTGCGGGACAGACGAACTACGAGCAGTACTTC. Translated: CASAGQTNYEQYF.

The CDR3 DNA follows: TGTGCCAGCTCACAGAATCAGGAGAACACTGAAGCTTTCTTT. This translates into CASSQNQENTEAFF. The gene calls are TRBV18 and TRBJ1-1; D unclear. CDR3 length equals 14 residues. V gave up 4 bases and J gave up 1 base, with 10 bases separating them. In germline, CDR1 is KGHSH, CDR2 LQKENI.

The chain couples TRBV19 to TRBJ2-5, with 8 bases aligning to TRBD2. The V segment lost 4 bases and the J segment 2 bases; nucleotides outside the gene matches: 3. The V gene's germline CDR1 is LNHDA and CDR2 SQIVND (reference sequence). This CDR3 has 14 residues. The CDR3 protein is CASSRGLGQETQYF. As DNA, the CDR3 is TGTGCCAGTAGTAGGGGACTAGGGCAAGAGACCCAGTACTTC.

This clone was recorded a few times. The V gene is TRBV4-2, the J gene TRBJ2-7, with D hard to call. Germline CDR1 is LGHNA and CDR2 is YNFKEQ. The CDR3 is 15 residues long. V was pared by 6 bases and J by 3 bases, with 18 bases between. CDR3 bases: TGTGCCAGCAGTGTTTGGTTTGAGTCAGGCTACGAGCAGTACTTC. It is translated as CASSVWFESGYEQYF.

V is TRBV25-1 and J is TRBJ1-1; 7 bases agree with TRBD1. The CDR3 spans 12 residues. Germline V gene sequence: CDR1 MGHDK, CDR2 SYGVNS. The J segment lost 4 bases and the V segment lost 8 bases, leaving 4 bases of the junction unmatched. DNA of the CDR3: TGTGCCAGCGGCAGGGGGTTCACTGAAGCTTTCTTT. It is translated as CASGRGFTEAFF.

The V gene is TRBV7-9, the J gene TRBJ2-5; unclear D gene. V was pared by 5 bases and J by 2 bases, with 3 bases between. The length of the CDR3 is 11 residues. Germline V gene data show CDR1 as SEHNR and CDR2 as FQNEAQ (reference sequence). CDR3 DNA sequence: TGTGCCAGCAGCCCACAAGAGACCCAGTACTTC. This encodes CASSPQETQYF.

The chain uses TRBV7-2 and TRBJ1-5, with a weak D call TRBD1 (5 bases). The V gene lost 4 bases and the J gene lost 4 bases, with 11 bases spanning the gap. The CDR3 sequence is 14 residues long. CDR1 and CDR2 from the germline V gene are SGHTA and FQGNSA. The DNA for the CDR3 is TGTGCCAGCAGCTATCGGGGGGGGAATCAGCCCCAGCATTTT. Protein: CASSYRGGNQPQHF.